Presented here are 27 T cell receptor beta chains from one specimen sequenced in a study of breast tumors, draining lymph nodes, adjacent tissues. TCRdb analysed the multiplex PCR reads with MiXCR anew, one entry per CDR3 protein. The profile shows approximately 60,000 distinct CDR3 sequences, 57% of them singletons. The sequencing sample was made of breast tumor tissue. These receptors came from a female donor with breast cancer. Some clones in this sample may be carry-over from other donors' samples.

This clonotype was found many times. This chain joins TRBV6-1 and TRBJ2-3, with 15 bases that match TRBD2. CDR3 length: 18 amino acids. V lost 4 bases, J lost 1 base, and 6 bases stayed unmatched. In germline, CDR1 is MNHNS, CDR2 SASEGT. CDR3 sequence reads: CASSGTSGRARGTDTQYF. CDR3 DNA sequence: TGTGCCAGCAGTGGGACTAGCGGGAGGGCCAGAGGCACAGATACGCAGTATTTT.

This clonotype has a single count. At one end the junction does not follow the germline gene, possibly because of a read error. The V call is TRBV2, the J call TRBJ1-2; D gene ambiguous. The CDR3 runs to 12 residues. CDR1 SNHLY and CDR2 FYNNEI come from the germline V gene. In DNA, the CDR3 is TGTGCTAGCAAAGAGGAGTCGCGGGGCTACACCTTC. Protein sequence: CASKEESRGYTF. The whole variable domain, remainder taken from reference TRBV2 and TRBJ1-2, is EPEVTQTPSHQVTQMGQEVILRCVPISNHLYFYWYRQILGQKVEFLVSFYNNEISEKSEIFDDQFSVERPDGSNFTLKIRSTKLEDSAMYFCASKEESRGYTFGSGTRLTVV.

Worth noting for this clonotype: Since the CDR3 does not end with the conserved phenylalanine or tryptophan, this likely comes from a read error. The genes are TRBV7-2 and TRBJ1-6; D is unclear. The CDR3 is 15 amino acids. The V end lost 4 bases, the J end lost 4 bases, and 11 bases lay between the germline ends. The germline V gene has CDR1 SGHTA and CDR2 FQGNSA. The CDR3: CASSSTGAYNSPLHS. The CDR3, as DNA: TGTGCCAGCAGCTCCACGGGTGCATATAATTCACCCCTCCACTCT.

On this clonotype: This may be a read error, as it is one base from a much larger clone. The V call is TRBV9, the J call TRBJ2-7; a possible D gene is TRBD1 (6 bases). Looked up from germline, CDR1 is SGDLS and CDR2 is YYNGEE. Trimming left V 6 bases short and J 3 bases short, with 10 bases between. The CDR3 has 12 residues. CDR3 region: CASNPTGYEQYF. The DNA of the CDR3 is TGTGCCAGCAACCCGACAGGCTACGAGCAGTACTTC.

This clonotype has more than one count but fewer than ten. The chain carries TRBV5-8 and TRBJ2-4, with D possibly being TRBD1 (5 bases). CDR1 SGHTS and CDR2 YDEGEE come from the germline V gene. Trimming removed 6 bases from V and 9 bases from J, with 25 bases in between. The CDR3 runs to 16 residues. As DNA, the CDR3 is TGTGCCAGCATCAAGAAGGTGGGGCTAGAAGGTCGCATTCAGTACTTC. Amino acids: CASIKKVGLEGRIQYF.

DNA of the CDR3: TGTGCCATCAGTTCATCGGCGGTGGAGGGCTACACCTTC. It yields the protein CAISSSAVEGYTF. The chain couples TRBV10-3 to TRBJ1-2; D is unclear. V dropped 5 bases and J dropped 8 bases, with 15 bases sitting between them. CDR3 size: 13 residues. CDR1 is ENHRY and CDR2 is SYGVKD in the germline V gene.

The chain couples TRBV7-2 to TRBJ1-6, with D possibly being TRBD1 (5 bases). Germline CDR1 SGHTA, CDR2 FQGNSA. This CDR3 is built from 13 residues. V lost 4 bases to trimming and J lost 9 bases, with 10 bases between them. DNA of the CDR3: TGTGCCAGCAGCTGGCAGGGTGGTTCACCCCTCCACTTT. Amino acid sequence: CASSWQGGSPLHF.

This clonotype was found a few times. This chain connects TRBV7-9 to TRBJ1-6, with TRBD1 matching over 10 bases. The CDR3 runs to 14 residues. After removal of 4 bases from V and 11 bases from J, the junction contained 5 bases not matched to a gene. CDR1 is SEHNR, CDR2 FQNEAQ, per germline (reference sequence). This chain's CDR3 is CASSSDRGITPLHF. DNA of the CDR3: TGTGCCAGCAGCTCGGACAGGGGGATAACACCCCTCCACTTT. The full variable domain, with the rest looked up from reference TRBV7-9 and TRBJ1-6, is DTGVSQNPRHKITKRGQNVTFRCDPISEHNRLYWYRQTLGQGPEFLTYFQNEAQLEKSRLLSDRFSAERPKGSFSTLEIQRTEQGDSAMYLCASSSDRGITPLHFGNGTRLTVT.

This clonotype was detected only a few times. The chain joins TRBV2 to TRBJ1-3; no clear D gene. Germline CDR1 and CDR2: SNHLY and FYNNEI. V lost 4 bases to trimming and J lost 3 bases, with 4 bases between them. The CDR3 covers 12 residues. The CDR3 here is CASSVDGNTIYF. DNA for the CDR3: TGTGCCAGCAGTGTAGATGGAAACACCATATATTTT.

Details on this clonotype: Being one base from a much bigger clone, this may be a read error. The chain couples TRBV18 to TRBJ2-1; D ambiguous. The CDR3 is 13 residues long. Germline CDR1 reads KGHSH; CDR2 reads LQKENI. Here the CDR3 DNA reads TGTGCCAGCTCACAGGGCAGAAACAATGAGCAGCTCTTC. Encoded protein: CASSQGRNNEQLF.

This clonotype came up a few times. The CDR3 region has the DNA TGTGCCAGCAGCTCTAGCGGGGGAGAGACCCAGTACTTC. Translated: CASSSSGGETQYF. The chain carries TRBV7-2 and TRBJ2-5; 10 bases line up with TRBD2. J gave up 4 bases and V 4 bases, and 0 bases lay outside the gene matches. The CDR3 length is 13 residues. Germline loops: CDR1 SGHTA, CDR2 FQGNSA.

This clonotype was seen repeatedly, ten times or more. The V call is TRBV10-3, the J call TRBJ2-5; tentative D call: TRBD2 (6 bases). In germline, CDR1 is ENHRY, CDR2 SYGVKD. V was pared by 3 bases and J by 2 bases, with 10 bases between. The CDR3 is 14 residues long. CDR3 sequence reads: CAISDPRGQETQYF. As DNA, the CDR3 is TGTGCCATCAGTGACCCGCGGGGTCAAGAGACCCAGTACTTC.

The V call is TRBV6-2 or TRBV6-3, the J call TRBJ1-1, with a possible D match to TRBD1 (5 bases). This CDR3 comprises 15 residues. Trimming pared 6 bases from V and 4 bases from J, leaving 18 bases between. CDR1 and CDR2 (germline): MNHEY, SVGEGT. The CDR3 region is CASSLRGTSATEAFF. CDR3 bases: TGTGCCAGCAGCCTACGAGGGACTTCGGCCACTGAAGCTTTCTTT.

Here the CDR3 reads CASSLEFLGQGAQGYTF. Written as DNA, the CDR3 is TGTGCCAGCAGCTTGGAATTTTTGGGACAGGGGGCGCAAGGCTACACCTTC. The chain employs TRBV7-2 and TRBJ1-2; 12 bases are shared with TRBD1. This CDR3 is 17 amino acids long. The junction had 13 bases not matched to a gene; V was cut back by 3 bases and J by 8 bases. Germline CDR1 is SGHTA and CDR2 is FQGNSA.

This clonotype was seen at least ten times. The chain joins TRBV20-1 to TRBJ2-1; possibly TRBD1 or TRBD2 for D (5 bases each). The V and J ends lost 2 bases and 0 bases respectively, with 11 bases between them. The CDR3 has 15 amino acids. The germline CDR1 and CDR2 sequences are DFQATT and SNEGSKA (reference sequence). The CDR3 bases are TGCAGTGCTAGATTCCGGGACCACTCCTACAATGAGCAGTTCTTC. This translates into CSARFRDHSYNEQFF.

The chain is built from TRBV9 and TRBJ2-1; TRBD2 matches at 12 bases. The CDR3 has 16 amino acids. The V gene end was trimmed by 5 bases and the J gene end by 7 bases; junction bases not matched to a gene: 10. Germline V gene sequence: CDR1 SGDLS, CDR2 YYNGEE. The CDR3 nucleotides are TGTGCCAGCAGTACCCGGACTAGCGGGAATTGGAATGAGCAGTTCTTC. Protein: CASSTRTSGNWNEQFF.

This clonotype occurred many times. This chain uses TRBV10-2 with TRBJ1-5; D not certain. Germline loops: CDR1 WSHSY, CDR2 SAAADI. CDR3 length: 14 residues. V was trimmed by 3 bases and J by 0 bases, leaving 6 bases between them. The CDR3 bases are TGCGCCAGCAGTGACATTTATAGCAATCAGCCCCAGCATTTT. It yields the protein CASSDIYSNQPQHF.

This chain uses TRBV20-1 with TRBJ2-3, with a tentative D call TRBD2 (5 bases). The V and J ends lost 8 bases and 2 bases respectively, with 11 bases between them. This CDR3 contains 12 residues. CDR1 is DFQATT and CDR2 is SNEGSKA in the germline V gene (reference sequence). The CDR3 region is CSTEVHTDTQYF. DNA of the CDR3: TGCAGTACGGAGGTACACACAGATACGCAGTATTTT.

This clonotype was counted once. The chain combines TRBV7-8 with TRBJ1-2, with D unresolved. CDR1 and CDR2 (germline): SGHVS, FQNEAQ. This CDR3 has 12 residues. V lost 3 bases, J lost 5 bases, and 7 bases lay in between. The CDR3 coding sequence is TGTGCCAGCAGCTTCTGGGAGTATGGCTACACCTTC. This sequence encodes CASSFWEYGYTF.

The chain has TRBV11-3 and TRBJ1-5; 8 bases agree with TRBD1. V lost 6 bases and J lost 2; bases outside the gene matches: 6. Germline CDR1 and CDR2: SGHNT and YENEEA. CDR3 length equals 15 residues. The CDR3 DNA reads TGTGCCAGCAGACAGGACAGGGCGGGCAATCAGCCCCAGCATTTT. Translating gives CASRQDRAGNQPQHF. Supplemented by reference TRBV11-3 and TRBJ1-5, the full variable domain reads EAGVVQSPRYKIIEKKQPVAFWCNPISGHNTLYWYLQNLGQGPELLIRYENEEAVDDSQLPKDRFSAERLKGVDSTLKIQPAELGDSAVYLCASRQDRAGNQPQHFGDGTRLSIL.

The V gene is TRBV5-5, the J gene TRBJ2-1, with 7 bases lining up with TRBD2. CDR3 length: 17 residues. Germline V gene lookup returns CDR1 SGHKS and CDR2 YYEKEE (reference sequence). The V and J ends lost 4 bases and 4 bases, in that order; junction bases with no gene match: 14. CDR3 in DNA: TGTGCCAGCAGCACCGGGATTTGCGGGAGATCTTACAATGAGCAGTTCTTC. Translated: CASSTGICGRSYNEQFF.

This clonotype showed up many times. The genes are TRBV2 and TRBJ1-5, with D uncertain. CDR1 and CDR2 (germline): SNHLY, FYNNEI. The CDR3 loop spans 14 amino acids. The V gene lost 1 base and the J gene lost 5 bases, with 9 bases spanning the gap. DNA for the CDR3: TGTGCCAGCAGTGAAGGGCGGGTACATCAGCCCCAGCATTTT. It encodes CASSEGRVHQPQHF. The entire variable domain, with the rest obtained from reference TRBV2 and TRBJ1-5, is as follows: EPEVTQTPSHQVTQMGQEVILRCVPISNHLYFYWYRQILGQKVEFLVSFYNNEISEKSEIFDDQFSVERPDGSNFTLKIRSTKLEDSAMYFCASSEGRVHQPQHFGDGTRLSIL.

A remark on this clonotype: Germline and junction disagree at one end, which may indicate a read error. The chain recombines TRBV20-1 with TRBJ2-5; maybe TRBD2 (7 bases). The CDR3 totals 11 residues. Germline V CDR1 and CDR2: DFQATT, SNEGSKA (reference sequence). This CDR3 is CSWGGQKTQYF. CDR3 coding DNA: TGCAGCTGGGGGGGCCAAAAGACCCAGTACTTC.

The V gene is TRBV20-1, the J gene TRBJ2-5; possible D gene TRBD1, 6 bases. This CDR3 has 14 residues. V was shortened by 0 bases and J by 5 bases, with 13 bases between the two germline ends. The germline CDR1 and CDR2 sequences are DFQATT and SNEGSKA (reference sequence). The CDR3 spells CSARDRLDRETQYF. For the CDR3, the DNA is TGCAGTGCTAGAGATCGACTCGACAGGGAGACCCAGTACTTC.

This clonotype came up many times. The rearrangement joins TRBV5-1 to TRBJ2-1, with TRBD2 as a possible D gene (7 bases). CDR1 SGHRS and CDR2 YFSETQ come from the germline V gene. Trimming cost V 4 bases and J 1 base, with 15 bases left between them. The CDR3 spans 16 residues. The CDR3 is CASSPRGGESYNEQFF. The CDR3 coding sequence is TGCGCCAGCAGCCCAAGAGGGGGGGAATCCTACAATGAGCAGTTCTTC.

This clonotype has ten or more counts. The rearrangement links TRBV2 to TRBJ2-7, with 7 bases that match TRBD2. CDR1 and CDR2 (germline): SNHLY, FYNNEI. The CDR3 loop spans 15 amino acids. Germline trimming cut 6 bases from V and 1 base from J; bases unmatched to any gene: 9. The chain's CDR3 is CASRTRGVGSYEQYF. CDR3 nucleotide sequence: TGTGCCAGCAGAACCCGGGGGGTTGGGTCCTACGAGCAGTACTTC.

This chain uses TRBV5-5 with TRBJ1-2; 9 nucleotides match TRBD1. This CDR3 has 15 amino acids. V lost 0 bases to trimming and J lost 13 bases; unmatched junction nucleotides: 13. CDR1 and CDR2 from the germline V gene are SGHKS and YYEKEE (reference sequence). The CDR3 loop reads CASSLEFLGQGVPTF. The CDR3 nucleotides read TGTGCCAGCAGCTTGGAATTTTTGGGACAGGGCGTTCCCACCTTC. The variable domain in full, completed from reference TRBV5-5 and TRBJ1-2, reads DAGVTQSPTHLIKTRGQQVTLRCSPISGHKSVSWYQQVLGQGPQFIFQYYEKEERGRGNFPDRFSARQFPNYSSELNVNALLLGDSALYLCASSLEFLGQGVPTFGSGTRLTVV.